Below are 14 T cell receptor beta chains sequenced from a single sample in a study of cytomegalovirus exposure and HLA in healthy donors. Profiling relied on immunoSEQ multiplex PCR, and the TCRdb table lists in-frame clones only, not all of them. The data show approximately 60,000 clones, with around 92% seen just once and 1.3% held by the top ten. Specimen: PBMCs. The receptors were gathered from a woman between 18 and 29 years old in good health and CMV-seronegative.

The chain links TRBV28 to TRBJ1-5; D is possibly TRBD1 (6 bases). The CDR3 is 15 residues long. The V gene's germline CDR1 is MDHEN and CDR2 SYDVKM. The germline V and J ends were trimmed by 6 bases and 0 bases, with 12 bases remaining between them. In nucleotides, the CDR3 is TGTGCCAGCAGCAGGACAGTAAATAGCAATCAGCCCCAGCATTTT. Its translation: CASSRTVNSNQPQHF.

The chain employs TRBV19 and TRBJ1-4, with D perhaps matching TRBD1 (6 bases). Germline-derived CDR1 and CDR2 are LNHDA and SQIVND (reference sequence). The CDR3 is 15 residues long. V was trimmed by 3 bases and J by 7 bases, leaving 15 bases between them. The DNA for the CDR3 is TGTGCCAGTAGTATTGTTCCCGGCAGGGGTGAAAAACTGTTTTTT. Protein sequence: CASSIVPGRGEKLFF. Filled out from reference TRBV19 and TRBJ1-4, the complete variable domain reads DGGITQSPKYLFRKEGQNVTLSCEQNLNHDAMYWYRQDPGQGLRLIYYSQIVNDFQKGDIAEGYSVSREKKESFPLTVTSAQKNPTAFYLCASSIVPGRGEKLFFGSGTQLSVL.

This chain joins TRBV4-2 and TRBJ1-1; 10 bases agree with TRBD1. V lost 4 bases, J lost 3 bases, and 8 bases stayed unmatched. Germline CDR1 LGHNA, CDR2 YNFKEQ. This CDR3 contains 16 residues. In DNA, the CDR3 is TGTGCCAGCAGCCGATTTACCGGACAGGGGGACACTGAAGCTTTCTTT. Translation: CASSRFTGQGDTEAFF.

The chain has TRBV11-3 and TRBJ2-5; 7 bases map to TRBD2. The better agreement between TRBJ2-7 and the DNA end casts doubt on the J call. This CDR3 spans 13 amino acids. CDR1 is SGHNT, CDR2 YENEEA, per germline. CDR3 region: CASAGGSSYEQYF. CDR3 bases: TGTGCCAGCGCGGGCGGGAGCTCCTACGAGCAGTACTTC.

In the case of this clone: The junction shows a germline mismatch at one end, possibly a read error. The chain couples TRBV7-2 to TRBJ1-2, with 9 positions matching TRBD1. Germline V lookup: CDR1 SGHTA, CDR2 FQGNSA. The CDR3 extends over 13 amino acids. The CDR3 region has the DNA TGTGCCAGCAGCTTAGGTCCCGGTGGACAGGGGTTTTTC. Its protein is CASSLGPGGQGFF.

This clone was seen only a few times. The chain carries TRBV6-1 and TRBJ2-5; a possible D gene is TRBD2 (5 bases). CDR3 length: 14 residues. CDR1 and CDR2 (germline): MNHNS, SASEGT. V was trimmed by 7 bases and J by 4 bases, leaving 16 bases between them. CDR3 sequence (DNA): TGTGCCAGCAAGGCTCCTCGGGAATCAGAGACCCAGTACTTC. Amino acid sequence: CASKAPRESETQYF.

In this sample, this clone turned up once. The V and J genes are TRBV7-2 and TRBJ2-1; D is possibly TRBD2 (7 bases). Germline CDR1 and CDR2: SGHTA and FQGNSA. Trimming took off 1 base at V and 9 bases at J, with 19 bases between the two ends. This CDR3 spans 16 amino acids. CDR3 DNA sequence: TGTGCCAGCAGCTTAGGGGATTGGGGGGGCCTTAGTGAGCAGTTCTTC. Its protein is CASSLGDWGGLSEQFF. Filled out from reference TRBV7-2 and TRBJ2-1, the complete variable domain reads GAGVSQSPSNKVTEKGKDVELRCDPISGHTALYWYRQSLGQGLEFLIYFQGNSAPDKSGLPSDRFSAERTGGSVSTLTIQRTQQEDSAVYLCASSLGDWGGLSEQFFGPGTRLTVL.

This rearrangement joins TRBV7-9 to TRBJ2-2; D might be TRBD1 (5 bases). The germline V gene encodes CDR1 SEHNR and CDR2 FQNEAQ (reference sequence). The germline V and J ends were trimmed by 3 bases and 0 bases, with 5 bases remaining between them. The length of the CDR3 is 14 residues. CDR3 sequence (DNA): TGTGCCAGCAGCTTCAGGGCGAACACCGGGGAGCTGTTTTTT. This sequence encodes CASSFRANTGELFF.

This CDR3 is CASGLAGGTYNEQFF. The CDR3 coding sequence is TGTGCCAGCGGCTTGGCGGGGGGCACCTACAATGAGCAGTTCTTC. This chain links TRBV14 with TRBJ2-1, with 8 bases aligning to TRBD2. V gave up 8 bases and J gave up 2 bases; unmatched junction bases: 8. CDR1 and CDR2 from the germline V gene are SGHDN and FVKESK. The CDR3 runs to 15 residues.

This clone was seen just once. The V gene is TRBV27, the J gene TRBJ2-1; 7 bases are a match to TRBD2. Germline V gene lookup returns CDR1 MNHEY and CDR2 SMNVEV (reference sequence). The V gene end was trimmed by 0 bases and the J gene end by 4 bases; junction bases not matched to a gene: 9. There are 17 residues in the CDR3. CDR3 nucleotides: TGTGCCAGCAGTTTATCGGCTAGCGGAAAGACATACAATGAGCAGTTCTTC. It yields the protein CASSLSASGKTYNEQFF.

The chain couples TRBV4-2 to TRBJ2-5; tentatively, D is TRBD2 (5 bases). This CDR3 spans 18 amino acids. The germline V gene encodes CDR1 LGHNA and CDR2 YNFKEQ. With 0 bases removed from V and 3 bases from J, the gap between germline ends came to 20 bases. The CDR3 is CASSQDRFVPSSEETQYF. The CDR3 DNA sequence: TGTGCCAGCAGCCAAGATAGGTTCGTGCCTAGCAGCGAAGAGACCCAGTACTTC.

A single count supports this clone. This sequence joins TRBV18 and TRBJ2-5; 7 bases are shared with TRBD2. The ends lost 3 bases at V and 4 bases at J; junction bases unmatched: 11. The CDR3 is 16 residues long. Germline values: CDR1 KGHSH, CDR2 LQKENI. This chain's CDR3 is CASSPGQPGRGETQYF. The CDR3 coding sequence is TGTGCCAGCTCACCGGGTCAGCCGGGGAGGGGAGAGACCCAGTACTTC.

A single count supports this clone. This chain joins TRBV19 and TRBJ1-5; tentatively, D is TRBD1 (5 bases). The CDR3 extends over 17 amino acids. CDR1 and CDR2 (germline): LNHDA, SQIVND (reference sequence). V was trimmed by 6 bases and J by 7 bases, leaving 25 bases between them. CDR3 amino acids: CASRTTRRGGRGQPQHF. The CDR3 bases are TGTGCCAGTAGAACCACCCGGCGCGGGGGTAGAGGGCAGCCCCAGCATTTT.

This chain joins TRBV19 and TRBJ1-5, with 11 nucleotides matching TRBD1. Germline loops: CDR1 LNHDA, CDR2 SQIVND (reference sequence). V lost 2 bases to trimming and J lost 4 bases; unmatched junction nucleotides: 7. There are 17 residues in the CDR3. The CDR3 region has the DNA TGTGCCAGTAGTATATCCGGGGACAGGGGGGGTAATCAGCCCCAGCATTTT. Translation: CASSISGDRGGNQPQHF.